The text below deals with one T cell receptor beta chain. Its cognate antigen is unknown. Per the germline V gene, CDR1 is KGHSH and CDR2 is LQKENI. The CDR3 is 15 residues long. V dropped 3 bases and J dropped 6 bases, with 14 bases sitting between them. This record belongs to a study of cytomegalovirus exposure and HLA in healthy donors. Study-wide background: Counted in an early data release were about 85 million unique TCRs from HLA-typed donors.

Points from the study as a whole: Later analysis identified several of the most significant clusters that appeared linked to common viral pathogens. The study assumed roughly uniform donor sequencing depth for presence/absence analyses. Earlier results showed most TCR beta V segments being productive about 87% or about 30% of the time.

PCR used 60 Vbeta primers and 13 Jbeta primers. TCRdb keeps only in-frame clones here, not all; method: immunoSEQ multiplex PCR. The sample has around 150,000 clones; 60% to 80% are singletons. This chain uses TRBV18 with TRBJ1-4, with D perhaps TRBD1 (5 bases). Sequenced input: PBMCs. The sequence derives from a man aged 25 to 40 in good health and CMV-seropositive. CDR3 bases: TGTGCCAGCTCACCGGGGGGGGACCGATATGAAAAACTGTTTTTT. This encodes CASSPGGDRYEKLFF.